What follows is one T cell receptor beta chain and its context. The method was immunoSEQ multiplex PCR; TCRdb's version includes in-frame clones alone and lacks a portion of them. The top ten hold about 1.9% of the sample, which has 150,000 or so clones, around 93% seen once. The CDR3 covers 15 residues. Looked up from germline, CDR1 is LNHDA and CDR2 is SQIVND (reference sequence). V lost 4 bases, J lost 2 bases, and 12 bases lay in between. These data belong to a study of control samples from healthy donors and cancer patients. The sequence came from a woman aged 45-65 years in good health. The specimen sequenced was blood. The chain links TRBV19 to TRBJ1-3; D not certain. This CDR3 is CASSSGVMAGNTIYF. CDR3 nucleotides: TGTGCCAGTAGTAGCGGGGTGATGGCTGGAAACACCATATATTTT.